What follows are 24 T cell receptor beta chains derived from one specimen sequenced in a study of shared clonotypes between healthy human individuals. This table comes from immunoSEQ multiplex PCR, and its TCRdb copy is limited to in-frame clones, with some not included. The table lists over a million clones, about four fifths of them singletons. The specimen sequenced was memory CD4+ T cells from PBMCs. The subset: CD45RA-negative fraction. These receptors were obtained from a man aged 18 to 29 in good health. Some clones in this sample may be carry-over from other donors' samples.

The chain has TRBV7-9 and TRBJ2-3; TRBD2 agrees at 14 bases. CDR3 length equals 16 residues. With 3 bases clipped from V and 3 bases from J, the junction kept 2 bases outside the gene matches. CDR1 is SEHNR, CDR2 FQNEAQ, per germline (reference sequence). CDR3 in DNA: TGTGCCAGCAGCTTCGGGACTAGCGGGAGAACAGATACGCAGTATTTT. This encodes CASSFGTSGRTDTQYF.

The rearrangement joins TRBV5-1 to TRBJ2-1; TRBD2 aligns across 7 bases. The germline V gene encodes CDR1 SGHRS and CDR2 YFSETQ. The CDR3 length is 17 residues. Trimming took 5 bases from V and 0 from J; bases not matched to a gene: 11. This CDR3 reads CASRAGLAASSYNEQFF. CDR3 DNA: TGCGCCAGCAGGGCGGGGCTAGCGGCGAGCTCCTACAATGAGCAGTTCTTC. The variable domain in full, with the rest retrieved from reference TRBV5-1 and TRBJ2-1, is KAGVTQTPRYLIKTRGQQVTLSCSPISGHRSVSWYQQTPGQGLQFLFEYFSETQRNKGNFPGRFSGRQFSNSRSEMNVSTLELGDSALYLCASRAGLAASSYNEQFFGPGTRLTVL.

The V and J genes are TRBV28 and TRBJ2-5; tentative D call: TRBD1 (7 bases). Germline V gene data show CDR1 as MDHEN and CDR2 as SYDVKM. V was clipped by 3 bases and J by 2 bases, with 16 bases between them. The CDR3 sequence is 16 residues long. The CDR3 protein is CASSLGPSGGQETQYF. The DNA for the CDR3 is TGTGCCAGCAGTTTGGGGCCCTCAGGGGGGCAAGAGACCCAGTACTTC.

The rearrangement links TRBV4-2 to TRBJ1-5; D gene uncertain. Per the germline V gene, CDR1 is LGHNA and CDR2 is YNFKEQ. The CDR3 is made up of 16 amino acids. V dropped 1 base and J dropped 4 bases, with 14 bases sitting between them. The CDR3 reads CASSQGNQGRNQPQHF. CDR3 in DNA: TGTGCCAGCAGCCAAGGCAACCAAGGCCGTAATCAGCCCCAGCATTTT.

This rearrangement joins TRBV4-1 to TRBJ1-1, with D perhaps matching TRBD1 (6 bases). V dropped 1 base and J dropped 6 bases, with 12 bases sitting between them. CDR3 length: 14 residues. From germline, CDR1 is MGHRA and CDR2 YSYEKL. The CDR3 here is CASSQAAGVSEAFF. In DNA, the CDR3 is TGCGCCAGCAGCCAAGCCGCAGGGGTTTCTGAAGCTTTCTTT.

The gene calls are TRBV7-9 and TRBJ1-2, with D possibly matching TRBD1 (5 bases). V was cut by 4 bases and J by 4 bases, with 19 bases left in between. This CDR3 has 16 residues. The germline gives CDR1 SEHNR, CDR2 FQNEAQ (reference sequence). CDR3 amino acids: CASSWDRGAAGYGYTF. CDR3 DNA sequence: TGTGCCAGCAGCTGGGATCGCGGGGCTGCGGGCTATGGCTACACCTTC. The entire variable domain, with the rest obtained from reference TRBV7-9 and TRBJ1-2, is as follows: DTGVSQNPRHKITKRGQNVTFRCDPISEHNRLYWYRQTLGQGPEFLTYFQNEAQLEKSRLLSDRFSAERPKGSFSTLEIQRTEQGDSAMYLCASSWDRGAAGYGYTFGSGTRLTVV.

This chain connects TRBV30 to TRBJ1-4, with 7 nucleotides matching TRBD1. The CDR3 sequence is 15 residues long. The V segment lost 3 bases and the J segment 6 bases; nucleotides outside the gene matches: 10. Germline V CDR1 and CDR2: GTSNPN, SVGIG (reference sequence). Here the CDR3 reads CAWRNRGTHYEKLFF. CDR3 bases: TGTGCCTGGAGGAACAGGGGAACGCATTATGAAAAACTGTTTTTT.

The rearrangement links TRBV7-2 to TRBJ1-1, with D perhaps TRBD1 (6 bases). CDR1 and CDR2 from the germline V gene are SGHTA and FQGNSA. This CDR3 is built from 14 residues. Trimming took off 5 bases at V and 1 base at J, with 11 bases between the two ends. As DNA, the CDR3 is TGTGCCAGCAGCCCTGCGGGGGCGAACACTGAAGCTTTCTTT. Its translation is CASSPAGANTEAFF. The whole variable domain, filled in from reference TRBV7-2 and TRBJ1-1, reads GAGVSQSPSNKVTEKGKDVELRCDPISGHTALYWYRQSLGQGLEFLIYFQGNSAPDKSGLPSDRFSAERTGGSVSTLTIQRTQQEDSAVYLCASSPAGANTEAFFGQGTRLTVV.

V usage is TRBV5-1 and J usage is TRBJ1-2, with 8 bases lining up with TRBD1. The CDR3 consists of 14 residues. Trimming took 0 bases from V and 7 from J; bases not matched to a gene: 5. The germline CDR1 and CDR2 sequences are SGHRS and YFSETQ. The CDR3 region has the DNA TGCGCCAGCAGCTTGGAAACAGGGGGTGGTGGCTACACCTTC. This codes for CASSLETGGGGYTF.

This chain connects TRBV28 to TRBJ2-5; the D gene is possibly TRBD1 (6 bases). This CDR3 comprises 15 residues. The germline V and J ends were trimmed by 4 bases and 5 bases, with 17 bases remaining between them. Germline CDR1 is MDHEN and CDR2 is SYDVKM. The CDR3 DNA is TGTGCCAGCAGTTCAGTACAGGGTAGCCGGGAGACCCAGTACTTC. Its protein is CASSSVQGSRETQYF.

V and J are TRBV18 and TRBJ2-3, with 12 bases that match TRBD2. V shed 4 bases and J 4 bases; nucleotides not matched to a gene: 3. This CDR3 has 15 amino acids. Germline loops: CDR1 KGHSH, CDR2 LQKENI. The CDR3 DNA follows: TGTGCCAGCTCACTACTAGCGGGAGGTTCAGATACGCAGTATTTT. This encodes CASSLLAGGSDTQYF.

CDR3 sequence: CASSSATSGLNNEQFF. CDR3 DNA: TGTGCCAGCAGCTCGGCGACTAGCGGTCTAAACAATGAGCAGTTCTTC. The V call is TRBV5-4, the J call TRBJ2-1; 9 bases are shared with TRBD2. The germline V gene encodes CDR1 SGHNT and CDR2 YYREEE (reference sequence). CDR3 length: 16 residues. V gave up 3 bases and J gave up 5 bases; unmatched junction bases: 9.

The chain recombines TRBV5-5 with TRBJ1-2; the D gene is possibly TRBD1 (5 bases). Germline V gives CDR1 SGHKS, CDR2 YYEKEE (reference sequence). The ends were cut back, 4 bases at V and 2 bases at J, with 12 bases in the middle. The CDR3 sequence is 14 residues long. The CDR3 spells CASSVDSLNYGYTF. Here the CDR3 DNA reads TGTGCCAGCAGCGTTGACAGCCTCAACTATGGCTACACCTTC. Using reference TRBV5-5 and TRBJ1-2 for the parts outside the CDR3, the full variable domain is DAGVTQSPTHLIKTRGQQVTLRCSPISGHKSVSWYQQVLGQGPQFIFQYYEKEERGRGNFPDRFSARQFPNYSSELNVNALLLGDSALYLCASSVDSLNYGYTFGSGTRLTVV.

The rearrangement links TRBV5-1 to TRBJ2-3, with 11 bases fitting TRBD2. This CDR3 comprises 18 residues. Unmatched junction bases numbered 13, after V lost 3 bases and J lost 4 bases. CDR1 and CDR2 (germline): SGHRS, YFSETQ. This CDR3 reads CASSSQTFTSGSPDTQYF. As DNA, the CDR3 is TGCGCCAGCAGCTCCCAGACCTTTACTAGCGGGAGCCCAGATACGCAGTATTTT. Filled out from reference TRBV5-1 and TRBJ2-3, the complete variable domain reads KAGVTQTPRYLIKTRGQQVTLSCSPISGHRSVSWYQQTPGQGLQFLFEYFSETQRNKGNFPGRFSGRQFSNSRSEMNVSTLELGDSALYLCASSSQTFTSGSPDTQYFGPGTRLTVL.

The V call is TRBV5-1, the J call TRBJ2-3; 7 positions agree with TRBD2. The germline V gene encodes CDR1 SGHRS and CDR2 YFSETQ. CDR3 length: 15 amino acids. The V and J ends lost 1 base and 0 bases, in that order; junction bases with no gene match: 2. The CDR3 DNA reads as TGCGCCAGCAGCTTGATAGCGGGCAGCACAGATACGCAGTATTTT. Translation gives CASSLIAGSTDTQYF.

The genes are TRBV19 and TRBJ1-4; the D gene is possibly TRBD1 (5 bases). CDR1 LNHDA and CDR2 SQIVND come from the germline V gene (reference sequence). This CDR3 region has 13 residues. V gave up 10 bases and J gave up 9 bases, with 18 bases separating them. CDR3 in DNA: TGTGCCAAATGGGCGAAGGGGCCTAAAAAACTGTTTTTT. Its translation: CAKWAKGPKKLFF. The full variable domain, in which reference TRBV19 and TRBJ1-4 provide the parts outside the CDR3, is DGGITQSPKYLFRKEGQNVTLSCEQNLNHDAMYWYRQDPGQGLRLIYYSQIVNDFQKGDIAEGYSVSREKKESFPLTVTSAQKNPTAFYLCAKWAKGPKKLFFGSGTQLSVL.

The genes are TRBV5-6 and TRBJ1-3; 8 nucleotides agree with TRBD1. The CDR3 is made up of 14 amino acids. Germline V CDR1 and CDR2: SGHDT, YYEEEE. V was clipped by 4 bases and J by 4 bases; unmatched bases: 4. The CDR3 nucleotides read TGTGCCAGCAGCGGCCGGGACAGGGGAAACACCATATATTTT. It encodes CASSGRDRGNTIYF.

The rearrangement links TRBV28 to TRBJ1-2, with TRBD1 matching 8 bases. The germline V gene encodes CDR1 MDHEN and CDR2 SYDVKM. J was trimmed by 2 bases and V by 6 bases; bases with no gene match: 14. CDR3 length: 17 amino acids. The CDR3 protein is CASRTGTGTGQNYGYTF. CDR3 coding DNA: TGTGCCAGCAGGACCGGCACCGGGACAGGACAAAACTATGGCTACACCTTC.

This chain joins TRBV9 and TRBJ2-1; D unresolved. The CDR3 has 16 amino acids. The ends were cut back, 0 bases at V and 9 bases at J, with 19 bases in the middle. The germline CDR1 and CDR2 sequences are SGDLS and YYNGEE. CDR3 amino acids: CASSVATGSPSGEQFF. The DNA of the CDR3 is TGTGCCAGCAGCGTAGCTACCGGAAGCCCCTCGGGTGAGCAGTTCTTC.

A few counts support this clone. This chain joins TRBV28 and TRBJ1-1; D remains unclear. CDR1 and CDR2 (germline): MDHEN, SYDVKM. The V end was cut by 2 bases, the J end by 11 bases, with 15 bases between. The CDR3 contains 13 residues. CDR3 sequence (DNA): TGTGCCAGCAGTTTACCCCCGGCGGGGTTCGCTTTCTTT. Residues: CASSLPPAGFAFF.

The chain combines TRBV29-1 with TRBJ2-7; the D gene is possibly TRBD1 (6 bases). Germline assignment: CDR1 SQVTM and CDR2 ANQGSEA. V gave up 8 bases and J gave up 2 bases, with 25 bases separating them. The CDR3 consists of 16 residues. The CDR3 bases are TGCAGCCCGCTGTCAGGGCGGCAGGGGACCACCTACGAGCAGTACTTC. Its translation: CSPLSGRQGTTYEQYF.

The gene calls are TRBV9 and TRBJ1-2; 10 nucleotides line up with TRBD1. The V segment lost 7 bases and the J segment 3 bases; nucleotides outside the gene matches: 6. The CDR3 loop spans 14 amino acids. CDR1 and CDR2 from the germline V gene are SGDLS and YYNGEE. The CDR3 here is CASDQGTGDYGYTF. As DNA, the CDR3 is TGTGCCAGCGACCAAGGGACAGGGGACTATGGCTACACCTTC. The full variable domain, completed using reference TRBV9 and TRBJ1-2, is DSGVTQTPKHLITATGQRVTLRCSPRSGDLSVYWYQQSLDQGLQFLIQYYNGEERAKGNILERFSAQQFPDLHSELNLSSLELGDSALYFCASDQGTGDYGYTFGSGTRLTVV.

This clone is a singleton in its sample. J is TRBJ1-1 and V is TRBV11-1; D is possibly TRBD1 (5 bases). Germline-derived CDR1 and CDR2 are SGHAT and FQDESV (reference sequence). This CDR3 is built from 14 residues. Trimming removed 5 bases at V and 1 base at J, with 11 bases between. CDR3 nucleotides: TGTGCCAGCAGCCCGGGACGGTGGAACACTGAAGCTTTCTTT. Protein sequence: CASSPGRWNTEAFF.

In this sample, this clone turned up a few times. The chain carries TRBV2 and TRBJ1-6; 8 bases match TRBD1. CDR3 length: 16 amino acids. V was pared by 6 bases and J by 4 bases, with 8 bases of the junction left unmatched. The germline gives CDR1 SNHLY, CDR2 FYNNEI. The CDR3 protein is CASSPRGQRYNSPLHF. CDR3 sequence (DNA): TGTGCCAGCAGCCCCAGGGGGCAAAGATATAATTCACCCCTCCACTTT.